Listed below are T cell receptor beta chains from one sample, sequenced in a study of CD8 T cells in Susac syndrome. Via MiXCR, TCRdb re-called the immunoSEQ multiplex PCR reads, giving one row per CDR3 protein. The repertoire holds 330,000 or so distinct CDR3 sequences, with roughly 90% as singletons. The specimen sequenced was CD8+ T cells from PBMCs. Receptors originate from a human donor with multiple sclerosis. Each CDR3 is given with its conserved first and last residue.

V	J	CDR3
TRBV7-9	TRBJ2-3	CASSHTLAGPNTDTQYF
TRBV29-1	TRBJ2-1	CSVPLVDYNEQFF
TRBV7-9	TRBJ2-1	CASSPGVPSYNEQFF
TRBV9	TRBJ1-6	CASSALGENSYNSPLHF
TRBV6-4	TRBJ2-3	CASSEGLAGGGTDTQYF
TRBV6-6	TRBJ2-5	CASSYASIGETQYF
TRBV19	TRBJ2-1	CASSISGTYNEQFF
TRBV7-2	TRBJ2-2	CASSADRFANTGELFF
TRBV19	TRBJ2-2	CASLSWPGGSTGELFF
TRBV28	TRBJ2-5	CASSLLGQEETQYF
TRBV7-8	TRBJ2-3	CASSLGVSGTDTQYF
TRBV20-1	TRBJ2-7	CSARPTGYEQYF
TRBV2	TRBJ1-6	CASIASPNSPLHF
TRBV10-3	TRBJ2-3	CAVLGSTDTQYF
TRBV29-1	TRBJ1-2	CSVVFTYGYTF
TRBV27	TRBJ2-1	CASKASGRFSEQFF
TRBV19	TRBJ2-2	CASSIDRASRGGELFF
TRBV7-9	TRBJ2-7	CASSSDGPEQYF
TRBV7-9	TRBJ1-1	CASSSVLGQPNTEAFF
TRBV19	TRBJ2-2	CASSPWTGNTGELFF
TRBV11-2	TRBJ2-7	CASSLDGSPYEQYF
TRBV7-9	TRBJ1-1	CASSLMSMGNTEAFF
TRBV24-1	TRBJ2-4	CATGRGPKNIQYF
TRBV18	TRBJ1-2	CASSQAIGQALYGYTF
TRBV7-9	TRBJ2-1	CASSLVERREQFF
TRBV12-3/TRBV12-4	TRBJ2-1	CASSSRRSGDEQFF
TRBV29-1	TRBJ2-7	CSAKDNTYEQYF
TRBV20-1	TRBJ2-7	CSLPGQGRTHALYEQYF
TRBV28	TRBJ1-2	CASSLLGGLFYGYTF
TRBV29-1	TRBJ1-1	CSGTEGAGTEAFF
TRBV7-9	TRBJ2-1	CASSVRQGTLNEQFF
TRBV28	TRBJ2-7	CASSSPGGSYSYEQYF
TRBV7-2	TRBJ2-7	CASSLKLYEQYF
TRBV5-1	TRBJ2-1	CASSLMHKGPYNEQFF
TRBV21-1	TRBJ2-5	CASSKAGKKIRETQYF
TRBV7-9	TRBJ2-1	CASSPPGTNNEQFF
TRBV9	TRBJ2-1	CASSVGGGRGYEQFF
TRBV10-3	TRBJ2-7	CAISESDGYEQYF
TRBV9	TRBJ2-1	CASSGSSGSSYNEQFF
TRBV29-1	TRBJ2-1	CSVEDGQGAREQFF
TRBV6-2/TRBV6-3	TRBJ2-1	CASSLTPGHQNEQFF
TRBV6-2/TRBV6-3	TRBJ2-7	CASSTSVAVTYEQYF
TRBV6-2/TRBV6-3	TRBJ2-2	CASSYGTASLIFTGELFF
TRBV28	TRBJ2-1	CASSLLSLAGGNYNEQFF
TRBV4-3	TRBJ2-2	CASSQEALPGLATGELFF
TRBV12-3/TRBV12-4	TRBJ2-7	CASSSGTSDHEQYF
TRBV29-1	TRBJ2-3	CSVKGAMPHTDTQYF
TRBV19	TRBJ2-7	CASSPAILSYEQYF
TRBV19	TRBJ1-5	CASSLGRYSNQPQHF
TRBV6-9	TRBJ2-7	CASSYPSEQGTYEQYF
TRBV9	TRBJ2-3	CASSVARTSPTDTQYF